A single sample gave rise to the 16 T cell receptor beta chains below, sequenced in a study of shared clonotypes between healthy human individuals. TCRdb's copy holds only in-frame clones and misses some; the assay was immunoSEQ multiplex PCR. Here the sample spans some 500,000 clones, about 96% being singletons. Material: naive CD4+ T cells sorted from blood. Subset defined: CD45RA+ positively selected. The receptor source for this set is a woman aged 25 to 45 in good health.

The J gene is TRBJ2-7, the V gene TRBV19; a weak D match, TRBD2 (5 bases). Trimming stripped 6 bases from V and 7 bases from J, with 16 bases between. There are 13 residues in the CDR3. CDR1 and CDR2 (germline): LNHDA, SQIVND (reference sequence). The CDR3 sequence: CASRHRDRGEQYF. The CDR3 DNA reads as TGTGCCAGTAGGCACCGAGATCGGGGAGAGCAGTACTTC.

This chain joins TRBV6-5 and TRBJ1-1; D unclear. In germline, CDR1 is MNHEY, CDR2 SVGAGI. V was cut by 6 bases and J by 0 bases, with 14 bases left in between. This CDR3 spans 15 amino acids. The CDR3 protein is CASSLLWRMNTEAFF. The DNA for the CDR3 is TGTGCCAGCAGCCTTCTCTGGAGAATGAACACTGAAGCTTTCTTT.

The chain combines TRBV6-6 with TRBJ1-2; 12 bases agree with TRBD1. J lost 7 bases, V lost 10 bases, and 10 bases had no gene match. Germline lookup yields CDR1 MNHNY and CDR2 SVGAGI (reference sequence). CDR3 length equals 14 residues. Written as DNA, the CDR3 is TGTGCCATTTCGTCCGGGACAGGGGGCGTTGGCTACACCTTC. It codes for CAISSGTGGVGYTF.

The V call is TRBV10-1, the J call TRBJ2-3, with a weak D call TRBD1 (5 bases). The CDR3 loop spans 15 amino acids. CDR1 is WNHNN and CDR2 is SYGVQD in the germline V gene (reference sequence). Trimming cost V 3 bases and J 1 base, with 11 bases left between them. CDR3 coding DNA: TGCGCCAGCAGTGAAAGGACAACCCGCACAGATACGCAGTATTTT. Protein: CASSERTTRTDTQYF.

This chain joins TRBV11-2 and TRBJ1-5; D possibly corresponds to TRBD1 (5 bases). Germline V CDR1 and CDR2: SGHAT, FQNNGV. The ends were cut back, 3 bases at V and 1 base at J, with 10 bases in the middle. The CDR3 spans 15 residues. The CDR3 reads CASSFGRVSNQPQHF. The CDR3 nucleotides read TGTGCCAGCAGCTTTGGCAGGGTGAGCAATCAGCCCCAGCATTTT.

The V and J genes are TRBV10-3 and TRBJ2-7, with D possibly matching TRBD1 (7 bases). CDR1 and CDR2 (germline): ENHRY, SYGVKD. The V gene lost 10 bases and the J gene lost 7 bases, with 23 bases spanning the gap. The CDR3 runs 14 residues. The CDR3 sequence is CATRRQGLSVEQYF. The CDR3 DNA reads as TGTGCCACCAGGAGACAGGGACTCAGTGTGGAGCAGTACTTC.

The chain employs TRBV19 and TRBJ1-4; D gene unclear. Germline V gives CDR1 LNHDA, CDR2 SQIVND (reference sequence). Trimming pared 6 bases from V and 0 bases from J, leaving 11 bases between. The length of the CDR3 is 15 residues. CDR3 region: CASSGEWTTNEKLFF. The CDR3 coding sequence is TGTGCCAGTAGCGGCGAGTGGACAACTAATGAAAAACTGTTTTTT.

The chain couples TRBV28 to TRBJ2-2, with 10 positions matching TRBD2. The CDR3 is 17 amino acids. V shed 6 bases and J 6 bases; nucleotides not matched to a gene: 13. In germline, CDR1 is MDHEN, CDR2 SYDVKM. In nucleotides, the CDR3 is TGTGCCAGCAGCTCCCTAGCGGGAGTTGAGGGGGCCGGGGAGCTGTTTTTT. It specifies CASSSLAGVEGAGELFF.

This chain joins TRBV5-4 and TRBJ2-1; 8 nucleotides align to TRBD2. Losses at the gene ends were 2 bases for V and 3 bases for J; bases not matched to a gene: 4. Germline loops: CDR1 SGHNT, CDR2 YYREEE (reference sequence). The CDR3 loop spans 15 amino acids. The CDR3 loop is CASSFSGKGYNEQFF. The DNA of the CDR3 is TGTGCCAGCAGCTTTAGCGGGAAGGGCTACAATGAGCAGTTCTTC.

CDR3 nucleotides: TGTGCCAGTAGTCCCAATGGACAGGGGAGTAACTATGGCTACACCTTC. This translates into CASSPNGQGSNYGYTF. V and J are TRBV19 and TRBJ1-2; 9 bases agree with TRBD1. The ends lost 5 bases at V and 1 base at J; junction bases unmatched: 8. CDR1 LNHDA and CDR2 SQIVND come from the germline V gene (reference sequence). This CDR3 has 16 residues.

This sequence joins TRBV27 and TRBJ1-3; a possible D gene is TRBD1 (5 bases). Germline CDR1 reads MNHEY; CDR2 reads SMNVEV (reference sequence). V shed 4 bases and J shed 4 bases, with 14 bases lying between them. This CDR3 is 15 amino acids long. CDR3 protein: CASSSTGTSGNTIYF. CDR3 nucleotides: TGTGCCAGCAGTTCAACCGGGACGTCCGGAAACACCATATATTTT.

The chain uses TRBV5-4 and TRBJ2-2; maybe TRBD1 (5 bases). CDR3 length equals 14 residues. The germline V gene encodes CDR1 SGHNT and CDR2 YYREEE (reference sequence). Between the trimmed V and J ends, which lost 0 bases and 7 bases, there was a span of 10 bases. CDR3 sequence reads: CASSLDRGIGELFF. The CDR3 DNA follows: TGTGCCAGCAGCTTGGATAGGGGAATCGGGGAGCTGTTTTTT.

This clone was picked up one time. The rearrangement links TRBV28 to TRBJ2-1; 11 nucleotides line up with TRBD1. Unmatched junction bases numbered 5, after V lost 3 bases and J lost 4 bases. Per the germline V gene, CDR1 is MDHEN and CDR2 is SYDVKM. CDR3 length equals 16 residues. The chain's CDR3 is CASSLTGTGGYNEQFF. The CDR3 DNA reads as TGTGCCAGCAGTTTGACAGGGACAGGGGGTTACAATGAGCAGTTCTTC.

This sequence joins TRBV19 and TRBJ1-5, with D hard to call. This CDR3 has 14 residues. Germline-derived CDR1 and CDR2 are LNHDA and SQIVND (reference sequence). Trimming stripped 3 bases from V and 6 bases from J, with 12 bases between. The CDR3 is CASSIYINLQPQHF. The CDR3 nucleotides are TGTGCCAGTAGTATTTACATTAATCTTCAGCCCCAGCATTTT.

The rearrangement joins TRBV5-1 to TRBJ2-1; TRBD1 agrees at 7 bases. Per the germline V gene, CDR1 is SGHRS and CDR2 is YFSETQ. Germline trimming cut 4 bases from V and 10 bases from J; bases unmatched to any gene: 8. There are 13 residues in the CDR3. The DNA of the CDR3 is TGCGCCAGCAGCCTCCGACAGGGCGCCGAGCAGTTCTTC. As protein: CASSLRQGAEQFF.

This sequence joins TRBV28 and TRBJ2-7; perhaps TRBD2 as D (6 bases). CDR1 is MDHEN and CDR2 is SYDVKM in the germline V gene. The ends were cut back, 7 bases at V and 2 bases at J, with 12 bases in the middle. This CDR3 is built from 13 residues. For the CDR3, the DNA is TGTGCCAGCATCTACCGGGGGACCTACGAGCAGTACTTC. Translation gives CASIYRGTYEQYF.